The TCR beta chain under discussion was sequenced for a study of T cell clusters in autoimmune cytopenias. Findings and limits, study-wide: TRB repertoire shifts in secondary cytopenia and chronic lymphocytic leukemia mostly reflected lymphoma, not autoimmunity.

TRB rearrangements were amplified by touch-down multiplex PCR with mixed TRB-A/B primers. TCRdb derives one entry per CDR3 protein from the multiplex PCR reads, leaving out DNA. The repertoire table contains about 11,000 distinct CDR3 sequences. This CDR3 contains 12 residues. CDR1 KGHSH and CDR2 LQKENI come from the germline V gene. In terms of frequency, this clonotype is medium-sized. Its antigen is still unknown. Approximately 36,000 genome equivalents of blood DNA were amplified for TRB. These data were likewise used in another study, on T cell repertoires in aging, cancer and after chemotherapy.

The chain recombines TRBV18 with TRBJ1-6. The TCR comes from a human donor in good health. What was sequenced was peripheral blood. This CDR3 reads CASSPHGITLHF.